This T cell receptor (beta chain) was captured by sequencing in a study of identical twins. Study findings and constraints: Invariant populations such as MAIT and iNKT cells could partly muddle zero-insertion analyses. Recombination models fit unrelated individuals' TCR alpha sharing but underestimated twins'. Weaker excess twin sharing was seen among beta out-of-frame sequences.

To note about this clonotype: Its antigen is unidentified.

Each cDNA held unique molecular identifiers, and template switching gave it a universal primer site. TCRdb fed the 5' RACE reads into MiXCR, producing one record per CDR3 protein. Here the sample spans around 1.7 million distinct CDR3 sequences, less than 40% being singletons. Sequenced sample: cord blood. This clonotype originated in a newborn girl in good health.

CDR3 DNA: TGTGCCAGCAGGGTACCAGGGGAGGGCAATCAGCCCCAGCATTTT. This translates into CASRVPGEGNQPQHF. The chain carries TRBV2 and TRBJ1-5, with D tentatively TRBD1 (6 bases). The CDR3 is 15 residues long. Per the germline V gene, CDR1 is SNHLY and CDR2 is FYNNEI. Trimming stripped 6 bases from V and 2 bases from J, with 14 bases between.